This T cell receptor beta chain came from a study of T cell repertoires in cytomegalovirus infection. Study-wide background: It can be stated that public TCR beta signatures indicated CMV infection as well as a matching HLA type.

This clonotype was counted ten times or more. The CDR3 totals 13 residues. The germline V gene has CDR1 KGHSH and CDR2 LQKENI. Between the trimmed V and J ends, which lost 8 bases and 1 base, there was a span of 12 bases. TCRdb reprocessed the reads via MiXCR and lists one record per CDR3 protein. The top ten clones hold 12% of a sample with hundreds of thousands of distinct CDR3 sequences, roughly 17% of them seen once. The sample taken for sequencing was PBMCs. The rearrangement links TRBV18 to TRBJ2-7, with D possibly matching TRBD1 (6 bases). The clonotype was recovered from a human donor in good health (CMV status not recorded). Some clones in this sample may be carry-over from other donors' samples. CDR3 region: CASSPGQSYEQYF. CDR3 DNA sequence: TGTGCCAGCAGCCCCGGACAGTCCTACGAGCAGTACTTC.